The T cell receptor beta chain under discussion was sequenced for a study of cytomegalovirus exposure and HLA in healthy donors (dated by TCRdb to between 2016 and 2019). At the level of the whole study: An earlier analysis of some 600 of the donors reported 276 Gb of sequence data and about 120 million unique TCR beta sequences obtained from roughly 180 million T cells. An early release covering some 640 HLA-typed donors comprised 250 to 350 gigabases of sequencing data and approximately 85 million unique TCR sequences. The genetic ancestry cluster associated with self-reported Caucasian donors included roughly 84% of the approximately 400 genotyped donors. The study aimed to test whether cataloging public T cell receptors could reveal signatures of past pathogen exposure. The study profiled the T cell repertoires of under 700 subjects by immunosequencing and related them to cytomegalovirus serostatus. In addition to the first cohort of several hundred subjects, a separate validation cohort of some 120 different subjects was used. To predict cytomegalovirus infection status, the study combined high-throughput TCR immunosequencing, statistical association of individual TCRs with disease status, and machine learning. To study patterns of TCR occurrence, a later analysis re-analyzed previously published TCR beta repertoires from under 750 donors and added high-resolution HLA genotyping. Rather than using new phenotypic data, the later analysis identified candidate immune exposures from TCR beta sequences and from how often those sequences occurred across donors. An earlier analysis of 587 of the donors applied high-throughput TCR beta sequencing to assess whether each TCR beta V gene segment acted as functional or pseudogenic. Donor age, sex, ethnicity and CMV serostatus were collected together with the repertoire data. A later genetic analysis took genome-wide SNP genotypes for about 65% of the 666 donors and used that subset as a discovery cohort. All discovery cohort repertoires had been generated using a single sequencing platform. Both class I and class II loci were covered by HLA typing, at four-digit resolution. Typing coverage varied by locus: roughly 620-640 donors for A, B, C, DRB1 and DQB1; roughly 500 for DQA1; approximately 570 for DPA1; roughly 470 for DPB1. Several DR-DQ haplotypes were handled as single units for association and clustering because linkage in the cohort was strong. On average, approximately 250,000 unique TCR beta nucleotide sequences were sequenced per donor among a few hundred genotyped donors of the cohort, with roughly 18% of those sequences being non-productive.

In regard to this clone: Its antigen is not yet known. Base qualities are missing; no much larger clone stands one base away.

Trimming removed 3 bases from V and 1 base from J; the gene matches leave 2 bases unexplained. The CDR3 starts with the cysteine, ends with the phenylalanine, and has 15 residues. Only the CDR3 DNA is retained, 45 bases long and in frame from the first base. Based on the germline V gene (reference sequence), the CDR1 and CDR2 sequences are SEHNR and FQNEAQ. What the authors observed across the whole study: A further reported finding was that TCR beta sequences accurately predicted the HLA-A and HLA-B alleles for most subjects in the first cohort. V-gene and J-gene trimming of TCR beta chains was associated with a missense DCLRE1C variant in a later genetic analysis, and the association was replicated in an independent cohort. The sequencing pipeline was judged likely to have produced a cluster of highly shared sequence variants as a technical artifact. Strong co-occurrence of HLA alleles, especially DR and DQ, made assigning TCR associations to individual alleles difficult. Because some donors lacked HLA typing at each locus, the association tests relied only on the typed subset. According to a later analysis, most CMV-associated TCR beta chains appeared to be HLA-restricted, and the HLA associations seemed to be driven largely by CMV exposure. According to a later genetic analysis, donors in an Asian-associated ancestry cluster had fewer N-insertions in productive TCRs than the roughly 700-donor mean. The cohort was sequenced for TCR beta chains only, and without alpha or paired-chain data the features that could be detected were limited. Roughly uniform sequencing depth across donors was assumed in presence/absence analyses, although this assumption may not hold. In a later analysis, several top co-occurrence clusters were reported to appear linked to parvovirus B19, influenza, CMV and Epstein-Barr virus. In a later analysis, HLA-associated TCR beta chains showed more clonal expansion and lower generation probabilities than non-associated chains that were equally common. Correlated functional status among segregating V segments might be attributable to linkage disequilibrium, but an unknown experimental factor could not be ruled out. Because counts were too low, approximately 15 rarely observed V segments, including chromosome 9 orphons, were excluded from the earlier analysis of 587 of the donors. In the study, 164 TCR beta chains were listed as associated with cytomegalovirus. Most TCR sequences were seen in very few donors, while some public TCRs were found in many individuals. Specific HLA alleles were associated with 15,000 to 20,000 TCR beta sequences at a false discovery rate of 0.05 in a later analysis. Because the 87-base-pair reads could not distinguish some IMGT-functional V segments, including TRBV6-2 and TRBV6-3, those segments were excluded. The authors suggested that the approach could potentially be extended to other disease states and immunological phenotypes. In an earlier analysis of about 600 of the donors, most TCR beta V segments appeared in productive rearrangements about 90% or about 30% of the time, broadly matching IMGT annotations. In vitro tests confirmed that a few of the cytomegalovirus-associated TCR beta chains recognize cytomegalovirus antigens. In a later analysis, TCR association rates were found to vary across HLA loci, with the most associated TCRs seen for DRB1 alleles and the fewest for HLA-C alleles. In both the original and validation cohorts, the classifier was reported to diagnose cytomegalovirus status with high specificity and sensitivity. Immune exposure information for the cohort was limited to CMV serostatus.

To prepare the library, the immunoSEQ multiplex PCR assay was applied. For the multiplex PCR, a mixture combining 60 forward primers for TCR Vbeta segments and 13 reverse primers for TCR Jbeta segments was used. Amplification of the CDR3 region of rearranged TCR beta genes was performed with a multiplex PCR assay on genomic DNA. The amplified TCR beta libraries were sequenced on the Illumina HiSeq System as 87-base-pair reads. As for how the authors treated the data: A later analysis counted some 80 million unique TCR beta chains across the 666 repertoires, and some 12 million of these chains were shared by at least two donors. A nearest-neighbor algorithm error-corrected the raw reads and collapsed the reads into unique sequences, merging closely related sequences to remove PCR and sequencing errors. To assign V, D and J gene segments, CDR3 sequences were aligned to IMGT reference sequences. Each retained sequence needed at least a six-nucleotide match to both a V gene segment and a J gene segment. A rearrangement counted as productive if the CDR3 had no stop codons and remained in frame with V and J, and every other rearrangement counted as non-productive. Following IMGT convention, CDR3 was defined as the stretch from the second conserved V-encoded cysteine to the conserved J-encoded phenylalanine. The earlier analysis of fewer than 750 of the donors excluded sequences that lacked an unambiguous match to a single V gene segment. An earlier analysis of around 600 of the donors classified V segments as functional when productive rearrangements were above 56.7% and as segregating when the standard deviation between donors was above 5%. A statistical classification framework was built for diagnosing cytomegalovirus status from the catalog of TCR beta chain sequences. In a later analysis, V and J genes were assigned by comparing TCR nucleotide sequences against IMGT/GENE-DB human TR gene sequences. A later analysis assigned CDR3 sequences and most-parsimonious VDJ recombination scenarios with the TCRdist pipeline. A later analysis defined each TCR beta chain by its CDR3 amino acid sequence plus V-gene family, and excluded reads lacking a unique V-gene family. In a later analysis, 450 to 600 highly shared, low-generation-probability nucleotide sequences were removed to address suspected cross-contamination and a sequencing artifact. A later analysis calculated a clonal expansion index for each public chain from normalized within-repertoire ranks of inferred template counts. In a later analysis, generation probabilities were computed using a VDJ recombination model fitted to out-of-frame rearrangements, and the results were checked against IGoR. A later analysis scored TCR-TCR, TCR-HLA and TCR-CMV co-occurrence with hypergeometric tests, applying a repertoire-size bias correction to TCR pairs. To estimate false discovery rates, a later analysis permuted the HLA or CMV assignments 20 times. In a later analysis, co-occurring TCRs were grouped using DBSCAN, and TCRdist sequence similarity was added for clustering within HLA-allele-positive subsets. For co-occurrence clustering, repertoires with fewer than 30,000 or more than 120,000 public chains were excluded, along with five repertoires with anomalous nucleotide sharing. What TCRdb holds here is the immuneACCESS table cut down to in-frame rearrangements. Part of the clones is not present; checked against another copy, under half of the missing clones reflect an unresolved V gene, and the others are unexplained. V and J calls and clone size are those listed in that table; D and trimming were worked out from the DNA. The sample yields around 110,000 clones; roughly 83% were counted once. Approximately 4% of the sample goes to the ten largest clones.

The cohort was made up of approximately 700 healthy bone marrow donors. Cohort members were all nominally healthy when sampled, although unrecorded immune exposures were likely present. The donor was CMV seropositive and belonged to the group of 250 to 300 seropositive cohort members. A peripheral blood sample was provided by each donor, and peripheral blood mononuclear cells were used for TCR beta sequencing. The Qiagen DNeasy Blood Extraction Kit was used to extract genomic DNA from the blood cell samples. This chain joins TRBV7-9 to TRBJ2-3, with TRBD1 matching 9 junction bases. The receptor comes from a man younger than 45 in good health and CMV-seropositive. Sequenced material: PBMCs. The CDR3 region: CASSLRTGGTDTQYF. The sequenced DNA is TGTGCCAGCAGCTTGAGGACAGGGGGCACAGATACGCAGTATTTT. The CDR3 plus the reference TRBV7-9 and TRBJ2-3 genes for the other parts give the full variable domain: DTGVSQNPRHKITKRGQNVTFRCDPISEHNRLYWYRQTLGQGPEFLTYFQNEAQLEKSRLLSDRFSAERPKGSFSTLEIQRTEQGDSAMYLCASSLRTGGTDTQYFGPGTRLTVL.